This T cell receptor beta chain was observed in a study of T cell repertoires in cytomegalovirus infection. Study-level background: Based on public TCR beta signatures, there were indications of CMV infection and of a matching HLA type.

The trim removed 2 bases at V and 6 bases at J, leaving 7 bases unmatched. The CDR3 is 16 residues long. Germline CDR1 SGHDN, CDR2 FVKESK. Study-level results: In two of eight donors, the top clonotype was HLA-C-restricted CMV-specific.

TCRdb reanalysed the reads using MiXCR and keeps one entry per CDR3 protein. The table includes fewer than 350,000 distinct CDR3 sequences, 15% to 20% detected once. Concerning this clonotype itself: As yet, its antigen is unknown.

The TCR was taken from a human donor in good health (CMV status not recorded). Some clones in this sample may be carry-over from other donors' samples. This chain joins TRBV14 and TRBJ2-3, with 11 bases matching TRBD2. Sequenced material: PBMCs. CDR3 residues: CASSQLAGGIADTQYF. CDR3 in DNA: TGTGCCAGCAGCCAACTAGCGGGGGGTATAGCCGATACGCAGTATTTT. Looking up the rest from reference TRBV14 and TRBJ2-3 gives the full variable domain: EAGVTQFPSHSVIEKGQTVTLRCDPISGHDNLYWYRRVMGKEIKFLLHFVKESKQDESGMPNNRFLAERTGGTYSTLKVQPAELEDSGVYFCASSQLAGGIADTQYFGPGTRLTVL.